Each of the 17 T cell receptor beta chains below was sequenced from the same sample in a study of blood T cell repertoires in COVID-19. Sequencing used immunoSEQ multiplex PCR; TCRdb keeps in-frame clones, though not all of them. The sample lists about 100,000 clones, around four fifths seen once, with 10% to 15% in the top ten. The sample was peripheral blood. The receptors originated from a man between 45 and 60 years old with active or convalescent COVID-19.

This clone was counted once. J is TRBJ1-1 and V is TRBV5-1; no clear D gene. Deletions cut 4 bases from V and 5 bases from J, with 12 bases between. Germline V gene sequence: CDR1 SGHRS, CDR2 YFSETQ. The CDR3 is 13 amino acids. CDR3 residues: CASSPSLGTEAFF. The CDR3 DNA follows: TGCGCCAGCAGCCCCTCTCTCGGGACTGAAGCTTTCTTT.

This chain uses TRBV7-3 with TRBJ1-1, with 7 bases fitting TRBD1. This CDR3 has 13 residues. Germline assignment: CDR1 SGHTA and CDR2 FQGTGA. Trimming cost V 4 bases and J 4 bases; bases outside gene matches: 3. For the CDR3, the DNA is TGTGCCAGCAGCTCCGACAGGGCCACTGAAGCTTTCTTT. It is translated as CASSSDRATEAFF.

The genes are TRBV11-3 and TRBJ2-1; 7 nucleotides align to TRBD2. J was trimmed by 1 base and V by 5 bases; bases with no gene match: 11. The CDR3 spans 17 residues. CDR1 and CDR2 from the germline V gene are SGHNT and YENEEA. This chain's CDR3 is CASSVGLLAASYNEQFF. CDR3 nucleotide sequence: TGTGCCAGCAGCGTGGGTCTTCTAGCGGCATCCTACAATGAGCAGTTCTTC.

The rearrangement joins TRBV29-1 to TRBJ2-3; 7 nucleotides match TRBD1. Trimming took 6 bases from V and 1 from J; bases not matched to a gene: 7. Germline V gene sequence: CDR1 SQVTM, CDR2 ANQGSEA. The CDR3 has 14 amino acids. CDR3 DNA sequence: TGCAGCGTCCTGGGACAGCGAGGCACAGATACGCAGTATTTT. Its translation: CSVLGQRGTDTQYF.

This chain joins TRBV7-9 and TRBJ2-1, with a possible D match to TRBD2 (5 bases). Trimming stripped 0 bases from V and 7 bases from J, with 13 bases between. Germline assignment: CDR1 SEHNR and CDR2 FQNEAQ (reference sequence). The CDR3 length is 15 residues. The CDR3 coding sequence is TGTGCCAGCAGCTTAGCTTGGGGAAGCGGTAATGAGCAGTTCTTC. This encodes CASSLAWGSGNEQFF.

In nucleotides, the CDR3 is TGTGCCATCAGCGAGACTAGCGGGAGTTACGAGCAGTACTTC. It codes for CAISETSGSYEQYF. V and J are TRBV10-3 and TRBJ2-7, with 12 positions matching TRBD2. This CDR3 has 14 amino acids. The junction had 4 bases not matched to a gene; V was cut back by 6 bases and J by 4 bases. From germline, CDR1 is ENHRY and CDR2 SYGVKD.

This clone has just a few counts. The rearrangement joins TRBV7-8 to TRBJ2-1, with D tentatively TRBD2 (5 bases). Trimming cost V 1 base and J 8 bases, with 9 bases left between them. This CDR3 comprises 13 residues. The germline V gene encodes CDR1 SGHVS and CDR2 FQNEAQ. DNA for the CDR3: TGTGCCAGCAGCTTAGAGTGGGGAGATGAGCAGTTCTTC. This sequence encodes CASSLEWGDEQFF.

The chain links TRBV27 to TRBJ2-1; D might be TRBD2 (6 bases). Trimming pared 4 bases from V and 6 bases from J, leaving 13 bases between. The CDR3 has 14 amino acids. CDR1 MNHEY and CDR2 SMNVEV come from the germline V gene (reference sequence). Here the CDR3 DNA reads TGTGCCAGCAGTTCGACTAGTATCCCCAATGAGCAGTTCTTC. Translating gives CASSSTSIPNEQFF.

The chain employs TRBV18 and TRBJ1-1, with TRBD1 identical over 9 bases. The CDR3 runs to 16 residues. Germline V lookup: CDR1 KGHSH, CDR2 LQKENI. With V trimmed by 2 bases and J by 7 bases, 11 bases remained unmatched. The CDR3 DNA reads as TGTGCCAGCTCACCAGGGACAGGGTTCAGGACAAGTGAAGCTTTCTTT. It specifies CASSPGTGFRTSEAFF.

The V call is TRBV28, the J call TRBJ1-2; TRBD1 matches at 7 bases. The CDR3 length is 15 residues. Germline V gene sequence: CDR1 MDHEN, CDR2 SYDVKM. Trimming at V came to 1 base and at J to 7 bases, leaving 9 bases not matched to a gene. The chain's CDR3 is CASSLSSTGSGGYTF. The CDR3 nucleotides are TGTGCCAGCAGTTTATCTTCGACAGGGAGTGGTGGCTACACCTTC.

The chain links TRBV28 to TRBJ2-3; TRBD2 matches at 9 bases. The CDR3 loop spans 18 amino acids. CDR1 is MDHEN, CDR2 SYDVKM, per germline. V trimming: 1 base; J trimming: 2 bases; junction bases outside the gene matches: 10. The CDR3 coding sequence is TGTGCCAGCAGTTTATTTGGAGGTGAGCGGGAGGACACAGATACGCAGTATTTT. It yields the protein CASSLFGGEREDTDTQYF.

The gene calls are TRBV10-3 and TRBJ2-1; TRBD2 aligns across 8 bases. Germline values: CDR1 ENHRY, CDR2 SYGVKD. The ends lost 6 bases at V and 5 bases at J; junction bases unmatched: 9. The CDR3 is 15 residues long. The CDR3 reads CAISLSGTRDNEQFF. The CDR3 DNA follows: TGTGCCATCAGCCTCTCCGGGACTAGGGACAATGAGCAGTTCTTC.

This clone was seen a single time. The J gene is TRBJ2-7, the V gene TRBV6-1, with 11 positions matching TRBD2. Germline V gene lookup returns CDR1 MNHNS and CDR2 SASEGT. With 2 bases clipped from V and 5 bases from J, the junction kept 8 bases outside the gene matches. CDR3 length equals 16 residues. For the CDR3, the DNA is TGTGCCAGCAGTGAACTAGCGGGAGGCCCCCCTAACGAGCAGTACTTC. It yields the protein CASSELAGGPPNEQYF.

The genes are TRBV24-1 and TRBJ2-7, with 10 positions matching TRBD1. The CDR3 spans 15 residues. The V gene's germline CDR1 is KGHDR and CDR2 SFDVKD. The junction had 6 bases not matched to a gene; V was cut back by 3 bases and J by 5 bases. CDR3 loop: CATSDTGQGYHEQYF. CDR3 nucleotides: TGTGCCACCAGTGATACGGGACAGGGGTACCACGAGCAGTACTTC.

The chain has TRBV10-1 and TRBJ2-5; TRBD1 agrees at 11 bases. The CDR3 is 16 amino acids. The V and J ends lost 1 base and 5 bases, in that order; junction bases with no gene match: 6. In germline, CDR1 is WNHNN, CDR2 SYGVQD (reference sequence). In DNA form, the CDR3 reads TGCGCCAGCAGTGAGTACGGACAGGGGGCTGAGGAGACCCAGTACTTC. Amino acids: CASSEYGQGAEETQYF.

The chain couples TRBV5-1 to TRBJ2-7; the match to TRBD2 covers 7 bases. This CDR3 spans 14 amino acids. With 3 bases clipped from V and 6 bases from J, the junction kept 9 bases outside the gene matches. Germline CDR1 is SGHRS and CDR2 is YFSETQ. This CDR3 is CASSSGTTSIEQYF. CDR3 coding DNA: TGCGCCAGCAGCTCCGGGACTACATCGATCGAGCAGTACTTC.

V is TRBV3-1 (or the pseudogene TRBV3-2) and J is TRBJ2-7, with D perhaps matching TRBD2 (6 bases). Per the germline V gene, CDR1 is LGHDT and CDR2 is YNNKEL (reference sequence). CDR3 length: 16 amino acids. V gave up 4 bases and J gave up 5 bases, with 21 bases separating them. DNA of the CDR3: TGTGCCAGCAGCCTCAGATTGGGGGGACCTACTAACGAGCAGTACTTC. This translates into CASSLRLGGPTNEQYF.